The 15 T cell receptor beta chains reported below all come from one sample, sequenced in a study of T cells in Graves' hyperthyroidism and ophthalmopathy. Amplification yielded TCR beta CDR3 regions, with RNA transcripts as the source. The study used the HTBI primer set for a first-round RT-PCR of the TCR CDR3. In TCRdb, the multiplex PCR reads were re-called with MiXCR into one record per CDR3 protein. This table holds around 60,000 distinct CDR3 sequences, around half found once. The specimen was blood. These receptors all stem from a woman aged 25 to 45 with Graves' ophthalmopathy.

The V gene is TRBV9, the J gene TRBJ2-5; 13 positions agree with TRBD2. CDR1 is SGDLS, CDR2 YYNGEE, per germline. The CDR3 is 16 residues long. J was trimmed by 5 bases and V by 3 bases; bases with no gene match: 7. CDR3 nucleotides: TGTGCCAGCAGCGGGACTAGCGGGAGCGGAGGGGAGACCCAGTACTTC. Protein: CASSGTSGSGGETQYF.

Ten or more counts support this clonotype. The chain has TRBV2 and TRBJ1-5; tentatively, D is TRBD1 (5 bases). CDR1 is SNHLY, CDR2 FYNNEI, per germline. CDR3 length: 14 amino acids. V was cut by 7 bases and J by 5 bases, with 15 bases left in between. In DNA form, the CDR3 reads TGTGCCAGCAACGCCGACCGGGGGGATCAGCCCCAGCATTTT. It codes for CASNADRGDQPQHF.

In nucleotides, the CDR3 is TGTGCCAGCAGTGAAGTGCCTAGCGGGAGGGCCATCCCCTACGAGCAGTACTTC. This sequence encodes CASSEVPSGRAIPYEQYF. The V gene is TRBV2, the J gene TRBJ2-7, with 12 bases fitting TRBD2. Unmatched junction bases numbered 9, after V lost 1 base and J lost 2 bases. Germline CDR1 is SNHLY and CDR2 is FYNNEI. This CDR3 region has 18 residues.

This clonotype has a handful of counts. The junction does not match germline at one end; this may be a read error. V gene TRBV20-1 combines with J gene TRBJ2-1; no definite D call. Germline V gene sequence: CDR1 DFQATT, CDR2 SNEGSKA (reference sequence). This CDR3 has 8 residues. The CDR3 region is CSARSRDF. In DNA, the CDR3 is TGCAGTGCTAGGTCCCGTGATTTC.

V gene TRBV15 combines with J gene TRBJ2-5; 14 bases match TRBD2. Germline CDR1 reads LNHNV; CDR2 reads YYDKDF (reference sequence). The CDR3 spans 18 residues. V shed 3 bases, J shed 2 bases, and the junction held 8 bases outside the gene matches. The CDR3 bases are TGTGCCACCAGCAGCCTGGGACTAGCGGGAGCCGTACAAGAGACCCAGTACTTC. Translated, it gives CATSSLGLAGAVQETQYF. Full variable domain (remainder filled in from reference TRBV15 and TRBJ2-5): DAMVIQNPRYQVTQFGKPVTLSCSQTLNHNVMYWYQQKSSQAPKLLFHYYDKDFNNEADTPDNFQSRRPNTSFCFLDIRSPGLGDTAMYLCATSSLGLAGAVQETQYFGPGTRLLVL.

In this sample, this clonotype turned up many times. The J gene is TRBJ2-1, the V gene TRBV28; D is perhaps TRBD1 or TRBD2 (5 bases each). Trimming took off 5 bases at V and 5 bases at J, with 16 bases between the two ends. Germline CDR1 and CDR2: MDHEN and SYDVKM. CDR3 length: 15 residues. In DNA form, the CDR3 reads TGTGCCAGCAGTCTGATAAGGGACCGAAACAATGAGCAGTTCTTC. The encoded protein is CASSLIRDRNNEQFF.

The J gene is TRBJ2-7, the V gene TRBV9, with 7 bases fitting TRBD1. Germline CDR1 reads SGDLS; CDR2 reads YYNGEE. This CDR3 contains 14 residues. Trimming at V came to 4 bases and at J to 5 bases, leaving 9 bases not matched to a gene. The CDR3 loop reads CASSPMTGSHEQYF. Here the CDR3 DNA reads TGTGCCAGCAGCCCGATGACAGGGAGCCACGAGCAGTACTTC.

The rearrangement links TRBV7-8 to TRBJ2-1, with D possibly called TRBD1 or TRBD2 (5 bases each). Germline V lookup: CDR1 SGHVS, CDR2 FQNEAQ. Trimming took off 0 bases at V and 5 bases at J, with 14 bases between the two ends. The CDR3 spans 16 residues. The CDR3 sequence: CASSLARDVGHNEQFF. The CDR3, as DNA: TGTGCCAGCAGCTTAGCCCGGGACGTTGGACACAATGAGCAGTTCTTC.

As for this clonotype: A single base separates this from a much larger clone, so it may be a read error. As the CDR3 is not closed by the conserved phenylalanine or tryptophan, this likely results from a read error. The chain combines TRBV7-3 with TRBJ2-5, with D tentatively TRBD2 (6 bases). The CDR3 length is 14 residues. Germline loops: CDR1 SGHTA, CDR2 FQGTGA. With 5 bases removed from V and 5 bases from J, the gap between germline ends came to 15 bases. CDR3 amino acids: CASSVQGGGETQYV. DNA of the CDR3: TGTGCCAGCAGCGTGCAGGGAGGAGGGGAGACCCAGTACGTC.

This clonotype was counted ten times or more. The gene calls are TRBV6-1 and TRBJ1-1, with D perhaps matching TRBD1 (6 bases). CDR1 is MNHNS, CDR2 SASEGT, per germline. CDR3 size: 12 residues. V lost 8 bases to trimming and J lost 2 bases, with 9 bases between them. CDR3 coding DNA: TGTGCCAGCCAGGGGACCAACACTGAAGCTTTCTTT. The encoded protein is CASQGTNTEAFF.

This clonotype was seen repeatedly, ten times or more. The chain is built from TRBV7-6 and TRBJ2-5, with D possibly TRBD2 on 6 matching bases. This CDR3 has 14 amino acids. Trimming took off 0 bases at V and 4 bases at J, with 9 bases between the two ends. Germline-derived CDR1 and CDR2 are SGHVS and FNYEAQ. CDR3 loop: CASSLARGPETQYF. For the CDR3, the DNA is TGTGCCAGCAGCTTAGCGCGGGGTCCAGAGACCCAGTACTTC. Filled out from reference TRBV7-6 and TRBJ2-5, the complete variable domain reads GAGVSQSPRYKVTKRGQDVALRCDPISGHVSLYWYRQALGQGPEFLTYFNYEAQQDKSGLPNDRFSAERPEGSISTLTIQRTEQRDSAMYRCASSLARGPETQYFGPGTRLLVL.

Many counts were recorded for this clonotype. This rearrangement joins TRBV28 to TRBJ2-1; D not certain. Germline CDR1 MDHEN, CDR2 SYDVKM. V was shortened by 5 bases and J by 1 base, with 15 bases between the two germline ends. The CDR3 consists of 16 residues. CDR3 nucleotides: TGTGCCAGCAGTCCCGTTTCTGCGAAATCCTACAATGAGCAGTTCTTC. This gives the protein CASSPVSAKSYNEQFF.

This rearrangement joins TRBV19 to TRBJ2-3; 9 bases agree with TRBD2. The CDR3 has 14 residues. V dropped 7 bases and J dropped 6; count of bases not matched to a gene: 8. Germline values: CDR1 LNHDA, CDR2 SQIVND (reference sequence). The CDR3 sequence: CASILAGIDDTQYF. CDR3 nucleotide sequence: TGTGCCAGTATCCTAGCGGGAATAGACGATACGCAGTATTTT.

The chain recombines TRBV7-9 with TRBJ1-1; 7 bases match TRBD1. The germline CDR1 and CDR2 sequences are SEHNR and FQNEAQ (reference sequence). The CDR3 extends over 15 amino acids. V was pared by 5 bases and J by 6 bases, with 12 bases of the junction left unmatched. CDR3 in amino acids: CASSVRQGGNAEAFF. In nucleotides, the CDR3 is TGTGCCAGCAGCGTAAGACAGGGTGGAAACGCTGAAGCTTTCTTT.

On this clonotype itself: In this CDR3 the conserved last residue, phenylalanine or tryptophan, is missing, so a read error is likely. The chain employs TRBV12-3 or TRBV12-4 and TRBJ2-3; 8 nucleotides match TRBD2. This CDR3 spans 16 amino acids. The CDR3 region has the DNA TGTGCCACCAGTTTAGGGCTCGGGAGGGTCACAGATACGCAGTATTGT. This codes for CATSLGLGRVTDTQYC.